A selection of T cell receptor beta chains follows, all from one sample in a study of identical twins. One entry per CDR3 protein, called by TCRdb with MiXCR from the 5' RACE reads. The table lists roughly 770,000 distinct CDR3 sequences, 18% of them singletons. The same sample was also studied in work on T cells expressing NK-cell markers.

The sequencing sample was made of PBMCs. The source is a woman younger than 35 in good health. Both conserved end residues are part of each CDR3. A D gene is named only where the DNA matches it firmly. Where a row states a size, it is once, few, many or the class of an expanded clone; other rows omit it.

TRBD1 TRBJ1-2 TRBV5-1 many TGCGCCAGCAGCCCCGGGACAGGGCCCACCCACGGCTACACCTTC CASSPGTGPTHGYTF
. TRBJ2-7 TRBV7-2 . TGTGCCAGCAGCTTCGAGACTCGCGCCTACGAGCAGTACTTC CASSFETRAYEQYF
. TRBJ1-5 TRBV12-3/TRBV12-4 many TGTGCCAGCAGTTTGCCAGGAAATCAGCCCCAGCATTTT CASSLPGNQPQHF
TRBD1 TRBJ2-7 TRBV7-8 few TGTGCCAGCAGCCCCGGGACAGTATCTTACGAGCAGTACTTC CASSPGTVSYEQYF
TRBD2 TRBJ2-1 TRBV20-1 few TGCAGTGCCAAGAAGATAGCGGGAGTTTACAATGAGCAGTTCTTC CSAKKIAGVYNEQFF
. TRBJ2-5 TRBV5-6 few TGTGCCAGCAGCTTGGATCTGATCAGCCGTGAGACCCAGTACTTC CASSLDLISRETQYF
. TRBJ2-2 TRBV4-3 . TGCGCCAGCAGCCAAGATAGCCCCGCCGGGGAGCTGTTTTTT CASSQDSPAGELFF
. TRBJ2-7 TRBV12-3/TRBV12-4 . TGTGCCAGCAGTCCCGAGGGTAGCCTACACGAGCAGTACTTC CASSPEGSLHEQYF
. TRBJ1-1 TRBV11-2 . TGTGCCAGCAGCTTCATCGGCTGGGGGAACACTGAAGCTTTCTTT CASSFIGWGNTEAFF
TRBD2 TRBJ2-3 TRBV6-1 few TGTGCCAGCATTCTAGCGGGAATCACAGATACGCAGTATTTT CASILAGITDTQYF
. TRBJ1-5 TRBV27 many TGTGCCAGCAGGGAGAGCGGTAGCAATCAGCCCCAGCATTTT CASRESGSNQPQHF
TRBD2 TRBJ2-7 TRBV5-1 many TGCGCCAGCAGGAGTTTCGCGGGGGGGCGCGAGCAGTACTTC CASRSFAGGREQYF
TRBD2 TRBJ2-7 TRBV12-3/TRBV12-4 few TGTGCCAGCAGCCTCAGACTAGCGTCCCACGAGCAGTACTTC CASSLRLASHEQYF
TRBD2 TRBJ2-3 TRBV11-2 . TGTGCCAGCAGCTGGGTGGCGGGGGGGCGCACAGATACGCAGTATTTT CASSWVAGGRTDTQYF
TRBD2 TRBJ2-5 TRBV20-1 few TGCAGTGCTAGCTTACCAGCGGGGAGGGAGACCCAGTACTTC CSASLPAGRETQYF
. TRBJ2-1 TRBV12-3/TRBV12-4 . TGTGCCAGCAGCGACTTCACATCAGGGAGCCACCTTGAGCAGTTCTTC CASSDFTSGSHLEQFF
. TRBJ2-2 TRBV10-3 few TGTGCCATCGGCGGGTTGAGCACCGGGGAGCTGTTTTTT CAIGGLSTGELFF
. TRBJ1-4 TRBV9 . TGTGCCAGCAGCGTAGCGACAACTAATGAAAAACTGTTTTTT CASSVATTNEKLFF
TRBD2 TRBJ2-3 TRBV11-2 . TGTGCCAGCAGCCCCAATTTGGGAATCCAGCGGGGGGAAAGCACAGATACGCAGTATTTT CASSPNLGIQRGESTDTQYF
. TRBJ2-1 TRBV7-7 . TGTGCCAGCAGCACGGGGACTCACAATGAGCAGTTCTTC CASSTGTHNEQFF
TRBD2 TRBJ2-5 TRBV13 . TGTGCCAGCAGCTCCCTAGCGGGGGGCCACCAAGAGACCCAGTACTTC CASSSLAGGHQETQYF
. TRBJ2-7 TRBV5-1 few TGCGCCAGCAGCTTACGGGCTACTTCGGGATTTAACGAGCAGTACTTC CASSLRATSGFNEQYF
. TRBJ2-3 TRBV6-1 . TGTGCCAGCAGAACCGACAGGTTCACAGATACGCAGTATTTT CASRTDRFTDTQYF
TRBD2 TRBJ2-3 TRBV5-6 few TGTGCCAGCAGCCGAGGCGGGACTAGGCTATATACGCAGTATTTT CASSRGGTRLYTQYF
. TRBJ2-7 TRBV10-3 . TGTGCCATCAACAGAAGGGGGGAAAGGGACGAGCAGTACTTC CAINRRGERDEQYF
. TRBJ2-5 TRBV4-2 few TGTGCCAGCAGCCAAGAACTCCCAGAGACCCAGTACTTC CASSQELPETQYF
TRBD1 TRBJ1-5 TRBV19 . TGTGCCAGTGGGGACAGGGTGAATCAGCCCCAGCATTTT CASGDRVNQPQHF
TRBD2 TRBJ2-7 TRBV28 . TGTGCCAGCAGCTCCCCCGGGACTAGCCGCCTCGCGTACTTC CASSSPGTSRLAYF
TRBD2 TRBJ2-1 TRBV5-5 . TGTGCCAGCAGCTTGGTCGCTAGCGGGGGGTACAATGAGCAGTTCTTC CASSLVASGGYNEQFF